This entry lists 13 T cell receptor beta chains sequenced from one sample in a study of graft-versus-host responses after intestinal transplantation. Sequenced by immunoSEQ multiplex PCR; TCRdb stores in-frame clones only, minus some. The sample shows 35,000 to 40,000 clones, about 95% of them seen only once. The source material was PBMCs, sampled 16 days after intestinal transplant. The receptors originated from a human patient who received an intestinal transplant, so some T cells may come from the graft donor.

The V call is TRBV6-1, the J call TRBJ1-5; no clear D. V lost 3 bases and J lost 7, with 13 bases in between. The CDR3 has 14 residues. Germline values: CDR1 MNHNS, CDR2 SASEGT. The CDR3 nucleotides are TGTGCCAGCAGTGACGGAAGAGTTCCCCAGCCCCAGCATTTT. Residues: CASSDGRVPQPQHF.

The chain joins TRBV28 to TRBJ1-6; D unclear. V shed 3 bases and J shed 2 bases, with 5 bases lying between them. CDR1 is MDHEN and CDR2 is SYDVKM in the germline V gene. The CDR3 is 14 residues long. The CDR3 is CASSFRAYNSPLHF. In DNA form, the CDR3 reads TGTGCCAGCAGTTTTCGAGCCTATAATTCACCCCTCCACTTT.

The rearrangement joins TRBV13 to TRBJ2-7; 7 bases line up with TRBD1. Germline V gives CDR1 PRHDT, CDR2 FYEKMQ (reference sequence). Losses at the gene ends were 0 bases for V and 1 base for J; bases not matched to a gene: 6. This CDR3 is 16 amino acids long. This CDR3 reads CASSLGGGDSSYEQYF. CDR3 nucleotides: TGTGCCAGCAGCTTAGGAGGGGGCGATAGTTCCTACGAGCAGTACTTC.

CDR3 protein: CASGHPRQDEQYF. Written as DNA, the CDR3 is TGTGCCAGTGGGCACCCTCGTCAGGACGAGCAGTACTTC. The genes are TRBV19 and TRBJ2-7; D not resolved. Trimming left V 8 bases short and J 5 bases short, with 16 bases between. In germline, CDR1 is LNHDA, CDR2 SQIVND (reference sequence). The CDR3 is made up of 13 amino acids.

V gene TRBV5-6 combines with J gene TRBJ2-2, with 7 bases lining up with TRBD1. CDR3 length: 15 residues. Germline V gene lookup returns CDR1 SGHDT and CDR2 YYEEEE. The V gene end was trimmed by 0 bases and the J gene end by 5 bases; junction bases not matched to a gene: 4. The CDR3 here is CASSLGDRDTGELFF. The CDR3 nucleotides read TGTGCCAGCAGCTTGGGCGACAGGGATACCGGGGAGCTGTTTTTT.

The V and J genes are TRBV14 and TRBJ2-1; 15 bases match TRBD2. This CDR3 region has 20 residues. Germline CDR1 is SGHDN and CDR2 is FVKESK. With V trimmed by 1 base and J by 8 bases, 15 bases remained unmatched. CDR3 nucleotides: TGTGCCAGCAGCCAAGGGCCGCGGACTAGCGGGAGGGCCATTTCCGATGAGCAGTTCTTC. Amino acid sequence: CASSQGPRTSGRAISDEQFF. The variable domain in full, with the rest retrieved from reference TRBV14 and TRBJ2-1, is EAGVTQFPSHSVIEKGQTVTLRCDPISGHDNLYWYRRVMGKEIKFLLHFVKESKQDESGMPNNRFLAERTGGTYSTLKVQPAELEDSGVYFCASSQGPRTSGRAISDEQFFGPGTRLTVL.

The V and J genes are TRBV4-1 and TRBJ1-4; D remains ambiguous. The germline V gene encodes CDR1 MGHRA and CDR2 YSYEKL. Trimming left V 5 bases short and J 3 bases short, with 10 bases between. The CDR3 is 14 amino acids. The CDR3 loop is CASSEDPANEKLFF. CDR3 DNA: TGCGCCAGCAGCGAGGATCCGGCTAATGAAAAACTGTTTTTT.

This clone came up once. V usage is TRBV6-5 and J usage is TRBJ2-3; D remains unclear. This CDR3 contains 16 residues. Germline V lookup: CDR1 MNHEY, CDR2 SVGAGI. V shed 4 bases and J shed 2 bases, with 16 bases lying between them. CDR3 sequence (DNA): TGTGCCAGCAGTTCCGAAGGGTGGATTAACACAGATACGCAGTATTTT. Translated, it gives CASSSEGWINTDTQYF.

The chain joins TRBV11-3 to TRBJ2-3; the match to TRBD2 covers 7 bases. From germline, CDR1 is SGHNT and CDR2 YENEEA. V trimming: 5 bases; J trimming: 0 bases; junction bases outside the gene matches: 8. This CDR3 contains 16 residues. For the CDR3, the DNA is TGTGCCAGCAGCAACCAAGCGGGACCTAGCACAGATACGCAGTATTTT. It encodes CASSNQAGPSTDTQYF. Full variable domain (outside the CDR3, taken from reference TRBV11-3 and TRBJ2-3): EAGVVQSPRYKIIEKKQPVAFWCNPISGHNTLYWYLQNLGQGPELLIRYENEEAVDDSQLPKDRFSAERLKGVDSTLKIQPAELGDSAVYLCASSNQAGPSTDTQYFGPGTRLTVL.

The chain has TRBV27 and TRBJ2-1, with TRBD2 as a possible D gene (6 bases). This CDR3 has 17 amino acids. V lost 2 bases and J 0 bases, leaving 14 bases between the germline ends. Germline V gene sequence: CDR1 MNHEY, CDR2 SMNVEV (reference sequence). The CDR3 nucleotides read TGTGCCAGCAGTTTACCTGGGGGGAGTATCTCCTACAATGAGCAGTTCTTC. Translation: CASSLPGGSISYNEQFF.

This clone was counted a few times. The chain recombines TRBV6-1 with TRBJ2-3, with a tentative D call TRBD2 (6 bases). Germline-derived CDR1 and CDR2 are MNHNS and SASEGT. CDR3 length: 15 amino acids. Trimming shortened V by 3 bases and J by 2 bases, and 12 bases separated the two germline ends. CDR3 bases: TGTGCCAGCAGTGAGGTATTAGCGGACACAGATACGCAGTATTTT. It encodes CASSEVLADTDTQYF.

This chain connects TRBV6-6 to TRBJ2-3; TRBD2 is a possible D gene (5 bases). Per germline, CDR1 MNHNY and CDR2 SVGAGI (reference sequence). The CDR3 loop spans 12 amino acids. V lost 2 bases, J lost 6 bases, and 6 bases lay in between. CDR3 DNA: TGTGCCAGCAGTTACGGACTGGATACGCAGTATTTT. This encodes CASSYGLDTQYF.

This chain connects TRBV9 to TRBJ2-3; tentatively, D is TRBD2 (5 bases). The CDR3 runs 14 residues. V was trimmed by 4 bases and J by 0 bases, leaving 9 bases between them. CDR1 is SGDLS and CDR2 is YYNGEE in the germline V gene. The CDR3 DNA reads TGTGCCAGCAGCTTAAGCGGTAGCACAGATACGCAGTATTTT. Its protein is CASSLSGSTDTQYF. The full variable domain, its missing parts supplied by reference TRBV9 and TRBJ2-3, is DSGVTQTPKHLITATGQRVTLRCSPRSGDLSVYWYQQSLDQGLQFLIQYYNGEERAKGNILERFSAQQFPDLHSELNLSSLELGDSALYFCASSLSGSTDTQYFGPGTRLTVL.